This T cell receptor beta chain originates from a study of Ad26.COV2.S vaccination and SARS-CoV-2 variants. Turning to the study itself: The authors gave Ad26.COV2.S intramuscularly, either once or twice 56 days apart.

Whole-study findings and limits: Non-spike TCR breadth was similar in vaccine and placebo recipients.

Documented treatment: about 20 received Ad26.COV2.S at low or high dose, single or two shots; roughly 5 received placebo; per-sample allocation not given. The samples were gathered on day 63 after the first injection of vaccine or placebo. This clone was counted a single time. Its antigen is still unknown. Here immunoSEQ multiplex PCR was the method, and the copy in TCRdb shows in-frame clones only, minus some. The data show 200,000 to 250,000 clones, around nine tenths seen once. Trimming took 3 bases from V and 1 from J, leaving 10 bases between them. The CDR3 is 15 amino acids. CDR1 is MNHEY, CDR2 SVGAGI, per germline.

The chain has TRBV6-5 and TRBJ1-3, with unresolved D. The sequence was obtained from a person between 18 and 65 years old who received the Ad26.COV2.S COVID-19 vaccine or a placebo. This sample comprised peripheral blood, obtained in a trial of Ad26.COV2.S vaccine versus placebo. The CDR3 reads CASSYLGKSGNTIYF. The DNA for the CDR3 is TGTGCCAGCAGTTATTTGGGTAAATCTGGAAACACCATATATTTT.